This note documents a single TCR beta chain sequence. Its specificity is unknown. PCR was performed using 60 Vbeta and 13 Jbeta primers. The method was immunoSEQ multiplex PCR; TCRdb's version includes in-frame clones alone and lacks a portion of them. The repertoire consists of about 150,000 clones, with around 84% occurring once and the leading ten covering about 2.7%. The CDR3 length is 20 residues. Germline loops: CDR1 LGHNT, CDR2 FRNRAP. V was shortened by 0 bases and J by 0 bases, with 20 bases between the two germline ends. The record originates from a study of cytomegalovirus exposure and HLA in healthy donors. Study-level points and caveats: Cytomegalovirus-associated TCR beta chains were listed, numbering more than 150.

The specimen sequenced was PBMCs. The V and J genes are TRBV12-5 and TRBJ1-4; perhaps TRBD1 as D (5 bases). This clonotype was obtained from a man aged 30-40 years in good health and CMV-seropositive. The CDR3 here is CASGLVPPDSNWATNEKLFF. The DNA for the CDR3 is TGTGCTAGTGGTTTGGTCCCTCCCGACAGCAATTGGGCAACTAATGAAAAACTGTTTTTT.